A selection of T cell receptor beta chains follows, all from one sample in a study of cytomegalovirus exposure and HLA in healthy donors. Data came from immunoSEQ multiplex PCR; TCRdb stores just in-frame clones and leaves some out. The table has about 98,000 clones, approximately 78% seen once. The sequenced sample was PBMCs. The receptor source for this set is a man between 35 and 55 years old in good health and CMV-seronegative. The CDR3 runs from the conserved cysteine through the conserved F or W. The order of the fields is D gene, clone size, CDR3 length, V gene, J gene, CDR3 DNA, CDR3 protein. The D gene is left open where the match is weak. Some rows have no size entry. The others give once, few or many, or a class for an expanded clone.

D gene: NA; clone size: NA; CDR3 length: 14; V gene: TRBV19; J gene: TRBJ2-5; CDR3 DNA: TGTGCCAGTAGTATAATGGGGGCAGGGGAGACCCAGTACTTC; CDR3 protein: CASSIMGAGETQYF
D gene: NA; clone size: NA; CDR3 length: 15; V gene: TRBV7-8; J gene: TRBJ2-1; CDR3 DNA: TGTGCCAGCAGCTTGGGACTGCTTTCCTACAATGAGCAGTTCTTC; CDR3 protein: CASSLGLLSYNEQFF
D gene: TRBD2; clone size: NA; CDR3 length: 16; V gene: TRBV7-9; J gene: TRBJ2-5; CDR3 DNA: TGTGCCAGCAGCTTAGGATTAGCGGGGGGCCAAGAGACCCAGTACTTC; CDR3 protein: CASSLGLAGGQETQYF
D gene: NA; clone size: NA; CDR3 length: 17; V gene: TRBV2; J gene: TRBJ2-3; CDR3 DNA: TGTGCCAGCATTCGAGTGACGAAAGGCGGGGGCACAGATACGCAGTATTTT; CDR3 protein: CASIRVTKGGGTDTQYF
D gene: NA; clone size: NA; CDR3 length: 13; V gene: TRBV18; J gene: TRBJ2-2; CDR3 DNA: TGTGCCAGCTCACCAGTGCGAACCGGGGAGCTGTTTTTT; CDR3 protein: CASSPVRTGELFF
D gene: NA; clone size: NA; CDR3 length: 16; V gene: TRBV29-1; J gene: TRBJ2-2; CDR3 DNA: TGCAGCGTTGCCCTGAGAGCGAGTAATAGTTACGGGGAGCTGTTTTTT; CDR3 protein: CSVALRASNSYGELFF
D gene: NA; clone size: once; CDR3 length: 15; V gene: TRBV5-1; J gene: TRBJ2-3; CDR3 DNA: TGCGCCAGCAGCTTGAGGTCCCCTGAGGCAGATACGCAGTATTTT; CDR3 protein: CASSLRSPEADTQYF
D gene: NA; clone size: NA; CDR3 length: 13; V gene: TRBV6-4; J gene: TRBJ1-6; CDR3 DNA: TGTGCCAGCAGTGACCGGGAGGGATCACCCCTCCACTTT; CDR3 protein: CASSDREGSPLHF
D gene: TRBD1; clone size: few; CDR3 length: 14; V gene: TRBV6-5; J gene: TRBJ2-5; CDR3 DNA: TGTGCCAGCATCACCGACAGGGCAGGGGAGACCCAGTACTTC; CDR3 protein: CASITDRAGETQYF
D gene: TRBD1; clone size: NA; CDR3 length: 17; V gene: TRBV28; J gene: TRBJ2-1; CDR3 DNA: TGTGCCAGCAGACCCCCCCCCGGACAGGGGACTTACAATGAGCAGTTCTTC; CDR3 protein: CASRPPPGQGTYNEQFF
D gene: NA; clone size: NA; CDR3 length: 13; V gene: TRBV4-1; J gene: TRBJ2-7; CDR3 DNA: TGCGCCAGCAGCCATGGGGAGGTCCACGAGCAGTACTTC; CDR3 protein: CASSHGEVHEQYF
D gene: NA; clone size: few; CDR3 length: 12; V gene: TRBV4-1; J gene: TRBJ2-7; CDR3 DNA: TGCGCCAGCAGCGTGACATCTTCCGAGCAGTACTTC; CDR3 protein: CASSVTSSEQYF
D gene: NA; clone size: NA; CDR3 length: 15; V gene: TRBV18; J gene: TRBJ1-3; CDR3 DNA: TGTGCCAGCTCAGCCGCGAATTCCCCGGGGAACACCATATATTTT; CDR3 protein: CASSAANSPGNTIYF
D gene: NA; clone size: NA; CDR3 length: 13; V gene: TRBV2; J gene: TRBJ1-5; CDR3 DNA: TGTGCCAGCAGGGGCGGGGTTGGTCAGCCCCAGCATTTT; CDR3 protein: CASRGGVGQPQHF
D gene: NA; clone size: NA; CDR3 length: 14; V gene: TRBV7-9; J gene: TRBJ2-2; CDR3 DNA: TGTGCCAGCAGCTCAGGACTTAGCCCGGTGGAGCTGTTTTTT; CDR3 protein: CASSSGLSPVELFF
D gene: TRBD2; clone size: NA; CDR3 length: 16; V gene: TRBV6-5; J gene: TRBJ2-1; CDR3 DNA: TGTGCCAGCAGTTCCAATTGGGGGGGTTCCTACAATGAGCAGTTCTTC; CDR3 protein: CASSSNWGGSYNEQFF
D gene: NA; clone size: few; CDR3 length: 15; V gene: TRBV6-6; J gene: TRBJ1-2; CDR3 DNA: TGTGCCAGCAGTACCCCGGACAGCTTATACTATGGCTACACCTTC; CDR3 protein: CASSTPDSLYYGYTF
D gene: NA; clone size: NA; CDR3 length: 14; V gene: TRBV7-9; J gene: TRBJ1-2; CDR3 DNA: TGTGCCAGCAGCCCGTCAGGGTCGGACTATGGCTACACCTTC; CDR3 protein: CASSPSGSDYGYTF
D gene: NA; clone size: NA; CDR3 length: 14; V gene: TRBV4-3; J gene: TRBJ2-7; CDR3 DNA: TGCGCCAGCAGCCAAGATCTCAGGGGCTACGAGCAGTACTTC; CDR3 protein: CASSQDLRGYEQYF
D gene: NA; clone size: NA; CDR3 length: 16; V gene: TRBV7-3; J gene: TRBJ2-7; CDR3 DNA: TGTGCCAGCAGCTTAAATCCGGGGAGCCCAACCTACGAGCAGTACTTC; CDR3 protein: CASSLNPGSPTYEQYF
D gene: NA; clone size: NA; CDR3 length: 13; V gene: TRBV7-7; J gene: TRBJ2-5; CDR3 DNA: TGTGCCAGCAGCTCAACTAGGCAAGAGACCCAGTACTTC; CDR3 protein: CASSSTRQETQYF
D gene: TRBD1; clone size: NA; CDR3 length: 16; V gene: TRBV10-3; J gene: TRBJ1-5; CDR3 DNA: TGTGCCATCAGCGCCAGCGGGACAGGCGGGAATCAGCCCCAGCATTTT; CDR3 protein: CAISASGTGGNQPQHF
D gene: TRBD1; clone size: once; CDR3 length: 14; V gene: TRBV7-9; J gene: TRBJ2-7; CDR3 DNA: TGTGCCAGCAGCTGGGGACAGGGATCCTACGAGCAGTACTTC; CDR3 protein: CASSWGQGSYEQYF
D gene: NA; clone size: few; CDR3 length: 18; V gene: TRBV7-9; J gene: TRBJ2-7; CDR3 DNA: TGTGCCAGCAGCCGGAACAGGGGAAGCGGGGACAGGACCTACGAGCAGTACTTC; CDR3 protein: CASSRNRGSGDRTYEQYF
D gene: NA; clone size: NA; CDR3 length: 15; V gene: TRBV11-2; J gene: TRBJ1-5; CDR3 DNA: TGTGCCAGCAGCTTCGTGAGTATTAGCAATCAGCCCCAGCATTTT; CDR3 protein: CASSFVSISNQPQHF
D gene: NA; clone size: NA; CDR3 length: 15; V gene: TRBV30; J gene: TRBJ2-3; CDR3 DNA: TGTGCCTGGAAGCCGGACAAGCGGGTGACAGATACGCAGTATTTT; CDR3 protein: CAWKPDKRVTDTQYF
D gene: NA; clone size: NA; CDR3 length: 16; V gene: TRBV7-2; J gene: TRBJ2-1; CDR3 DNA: TGTGCCAGCAGCTTAGGAGGGATCTCTTCCCACAATGAGCAGTTCTTC; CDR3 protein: CASSLGGISSHNEQFF
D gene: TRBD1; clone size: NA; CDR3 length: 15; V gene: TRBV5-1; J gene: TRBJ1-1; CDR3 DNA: TGCGCCAGCAGCTTACCCGGGACAGTGAACACTGAAGCTTTCTTT; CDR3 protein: CASSLPGTVNTEAFF
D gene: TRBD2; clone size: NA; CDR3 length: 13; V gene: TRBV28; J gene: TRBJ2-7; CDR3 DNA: TGTGCCAGCCTCAAGCGGGGGAGATACGAGCAGTACTTC; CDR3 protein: CASLKRGRYEQYF
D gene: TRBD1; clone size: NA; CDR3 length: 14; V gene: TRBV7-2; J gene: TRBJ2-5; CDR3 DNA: TGTGCCAGCAGCTCCGGGACAGGGCAAGAGACCCAGTACTTC; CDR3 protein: CASSSGTGQETQYF
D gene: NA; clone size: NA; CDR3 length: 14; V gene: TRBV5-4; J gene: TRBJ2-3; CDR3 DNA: TGTGCCAGCAGCCCGTGGAGCGACAGGGATACGCAGTATTTT; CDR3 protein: CASSPWSDRDTQYF
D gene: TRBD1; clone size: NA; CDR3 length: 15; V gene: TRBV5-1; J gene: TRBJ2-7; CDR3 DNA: TGCGCCAGCAGCTTGGGCGGGACAGGAGCCTACGAGCAGTACTTC; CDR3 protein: CASSLGGTGAYEQYF
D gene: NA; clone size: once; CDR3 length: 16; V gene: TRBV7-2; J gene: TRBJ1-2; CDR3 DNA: TGTGCCAGCAGCTTAGATCCAGGCCTTCATAACTATGGCTACACCTTC; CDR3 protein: CASSLDPGLHNYGYTF
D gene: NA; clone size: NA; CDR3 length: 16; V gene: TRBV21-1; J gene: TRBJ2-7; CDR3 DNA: TGTGCCAGCAGCAAAGCTAGGACTCACTGGGCTTACGAGCAGTACTTC; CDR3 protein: CASSKARTHWAYEQYF
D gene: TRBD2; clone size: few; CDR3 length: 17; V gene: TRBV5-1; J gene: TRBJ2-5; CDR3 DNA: TGCGCCAGCAGCTTGGCAGGCAGCGGGGGGGCCCAAGAGACCCAGTACTTC; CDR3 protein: CASSLAGSGGAQETQYF
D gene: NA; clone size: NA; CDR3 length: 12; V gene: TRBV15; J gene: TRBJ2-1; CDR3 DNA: TGTGCCACCAGCAAAGTGGCAAATGAGCAGTTCTTC; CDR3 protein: CATSKVANEQFF
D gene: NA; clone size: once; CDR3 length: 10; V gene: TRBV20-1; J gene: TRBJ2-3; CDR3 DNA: TGCAGTGCTAGAAAGGGGACGCAGTATTTT; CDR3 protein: CSARKGTQYF
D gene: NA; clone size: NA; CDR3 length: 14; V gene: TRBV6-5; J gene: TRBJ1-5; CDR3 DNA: TGTGCCAGCAGTTACTCAGCCGCTATGAGGCCCCAGCATTTT; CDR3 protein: CASSYSAAMRPQHF
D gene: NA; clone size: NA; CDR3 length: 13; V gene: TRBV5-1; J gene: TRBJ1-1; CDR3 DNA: TGCGCCAGCAGCTCGGGGACACCCACTGAAGCTTTCTTT; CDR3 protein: CASSSGTPTEAFF
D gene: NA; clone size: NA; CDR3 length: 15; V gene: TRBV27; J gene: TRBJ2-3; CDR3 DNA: TGTGCCAGCAGTTTACAGGGGCGGACCGCAGATACGCAGTATTTT; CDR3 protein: CASSLQGRTADTQYF
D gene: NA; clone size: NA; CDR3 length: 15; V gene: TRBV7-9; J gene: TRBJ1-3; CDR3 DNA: TGTGCCAGCAGCTTAGGGCCAAGCTCTGGAAACACCATATATTTT; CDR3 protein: CASSLGPSSGNTIYF
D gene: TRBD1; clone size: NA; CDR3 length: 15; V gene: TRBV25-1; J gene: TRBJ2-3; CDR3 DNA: TGTGCCAGCAGTGAAGACAGGGTAGGCGCAGATACGCAGTATTTT; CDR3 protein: CASSEDRVGADTQYF
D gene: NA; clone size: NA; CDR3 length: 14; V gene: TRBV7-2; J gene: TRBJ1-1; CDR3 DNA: TGTGCCAGCAGGCCCGACAGGACGAACACTGAAGCTTTCTTT; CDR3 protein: CASRPDRTNTEAFF
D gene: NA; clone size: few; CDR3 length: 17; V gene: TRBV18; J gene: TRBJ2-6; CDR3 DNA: TGTGCCAGCTCACCACCGGGCAGATTCTCTGGGGCCAACGTCCTGACTTTC; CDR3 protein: CASSPPGRFSGANVLTF
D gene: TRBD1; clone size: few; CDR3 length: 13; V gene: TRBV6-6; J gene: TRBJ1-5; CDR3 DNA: TGTGCCAGCGGGGACAGAGGAAATCAGCCCCAGCATTTT; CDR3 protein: CASGDRGNQPQHF
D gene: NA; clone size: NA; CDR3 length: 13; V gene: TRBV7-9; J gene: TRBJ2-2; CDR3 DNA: TGTGCCAGCAGCCCCACAGTGACCGGGGAGCTGTTTTTT; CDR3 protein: CASSPTVTGELFF
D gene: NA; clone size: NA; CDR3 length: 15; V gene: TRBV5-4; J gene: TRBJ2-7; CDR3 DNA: TGTGCCAGCAGCTTGGCGGGACTTCAACCCTACGAGCAGTACTTC; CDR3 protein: CASSLAGLQPYEQYF
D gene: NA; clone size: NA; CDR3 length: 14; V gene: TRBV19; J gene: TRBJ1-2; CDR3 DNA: TGTGCCAGTAGTAGGGGAGGGGGTACGAGGAGCTACACCTTC; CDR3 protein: CASSRGGGTRSYTF
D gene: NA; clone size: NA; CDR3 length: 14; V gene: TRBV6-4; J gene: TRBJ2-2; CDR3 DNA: TGTGCCAGCAGTGTGTTATTCAACACCGGGGAGCTGTTTTTT; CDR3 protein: CASSVLFNTGELFF